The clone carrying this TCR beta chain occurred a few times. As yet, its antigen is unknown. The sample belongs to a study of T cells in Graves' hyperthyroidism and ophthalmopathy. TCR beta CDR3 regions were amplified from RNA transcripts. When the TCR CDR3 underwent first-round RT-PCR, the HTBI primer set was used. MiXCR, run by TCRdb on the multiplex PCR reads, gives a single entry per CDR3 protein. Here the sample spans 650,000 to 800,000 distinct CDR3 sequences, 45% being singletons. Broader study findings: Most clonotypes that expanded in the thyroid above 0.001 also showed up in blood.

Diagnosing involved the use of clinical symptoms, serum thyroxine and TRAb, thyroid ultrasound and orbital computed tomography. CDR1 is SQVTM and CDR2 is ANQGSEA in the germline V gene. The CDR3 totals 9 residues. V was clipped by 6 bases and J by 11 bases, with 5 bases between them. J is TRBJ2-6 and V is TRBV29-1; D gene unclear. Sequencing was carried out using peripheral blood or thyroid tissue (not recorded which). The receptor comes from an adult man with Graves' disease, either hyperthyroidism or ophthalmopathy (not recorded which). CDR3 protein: CSVADVLTF. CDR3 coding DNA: TGCAGCGTCGCCGACGTCCTGACTTTC.